The 13 T cell receptor beta chains in this list originate from one sample, sequenced in a study of neurological immune-mediated disorders. TCRdb processed the 5' RACE reads anew with MiXCR; each CDR3 protein has one entry. The repertoire includes about 38,000 distinct CDR3 sequences, about 4.4% of them detected once, and roughly 9% sits in the top ten. What was sequenced was CD4+ T cells from blood. The source is a young man in good health.

This clonotype qualifies as medium-sized. The chain couples TRBV20-1 to TRBJ2-5; possible D gene TRBD1, 5 bases. The CDR3 extends over 13 amino acids. Germline-derived CDR1 and CDR2 are DFQATT and SNEGSKA (reference sequence). The V and J ends lost 3 bases and 4 bases respectively, with 12 bases between them. Written as DNA, the CDR3 is TGCAGTGCTAGTTTTGGGGCCGGAGAGACCCAGTACTTC. Amino acid sequence: CSASFGAGETQYF.

There are many counts of this clonotype. The chain links TRBV4-3 to TRBJ2-1; 7 nucleotides match TRBD1. The CDR3 length is 12 residues. Germline V gives CDR1 LGHNA, CDR2 YSLEER. The trim removed 3 bases at V and 12 bases at J, leaving 5 bases unmatched. CDR3 in amino acids: CASSQTGFGQFF. As DNA, the CDR3 is TGCGCCAGCAGCCAGACAGGGTTCGGGCAGTTCTTC.

Many counts were recorded for this clonotype. The chain has TRBV6-7 and TRBJ1-4; no firm D call. TRBV6-7 counts as an open reading frame of uncertain function. The CDR3 is 12 residues long. Trimming pared 10 bases from V and 8 bases from J, leaving 14 bases between. CDR3: CATRFRNEKLFF. CDR3 DNA sequence: TGTGCCACCAGGTTTAGGAACGAAAAACTGTTTTTT.

This clonotype is medium-sized (0.01 to 0.1%) by share. This rearrangement joins TRBV20-1 to TRBJ2-2; TRBD2 agrees at 11 bases. Germline V lookup: CDR1 DFQATT, CDR2 SNEGSKA (reference sequence). The length of the CDR3 is 17 residues. Trimming at V came to 3 bases and at J to 0 bases, leaving 6 bases not matched to a gene. The CDR3 sequence: CSARVPSGGTNTGELFF. The CDR3 coding sequence is TGCAGTGCTAGGGTGCCTAGCGGGGGGACGAACACCGGGGAGCTGTTTTTT.

This clonotype came up many times. This chain joins TRBV5-1 and TRBJ2-1; possibly TRBD1 for D (5 bases). Trimming left V 0 bases short and J 4 bases short, with 11 bases between. The CDR3 sequence is 15 residues long. Germline CDR1 is SGHRS and CDR2 is YFSETQ. The CDR3 sequence is CASSLVQGLYNEQFF. For the CDR3, the DNA is TGCGCCAGCAGCTTGGTCCAGGGTCTTTACAATGAGCAGTTCTTC.

This clonotype was detected ten times or more. The V gene is TRBV2, the J gene TRBJ1-5, with D perhaps matching TRBD1 (5 bases). Germline V gives CDR1 SNHLY, CDR2 FYNNEI. The V end was cut by 6 bases, the J end by 11 bases, with 17 bases between. CDR3 length: 13 residues. CDR3 DNA: TGTGCCAGCAGCCCAGGGAGGGGTAGGGCCCAGCATTTT. Translating it yields CASSPGRGRAQHF.

At least ten counts were recorded for this clonotype. J is TRBJ1-2 and V is TRBV20-1, with D perhaps TRBD1 (5 bases). Germline lookup yields CDR1 DFQATT and CDR2 SNEGSKA (reference sequence). The CDR3 consists of 13 residues. The ends were cut back, 5 bases at V and 8 bases at J, with 18 bases in the middle. The CDR3, as DNA: TGCAGTGCTCCCGCCCAGGGAGCGGAGGGCTACACCTTC. As protein: CSAPAQGAEGYTF.

In this sample, this clonotype turned up many times. This chain joins TRBV6-5 and TRBJ2-1; 8 nucleotides agree with TRBD2. V lost 6 bases to trimming and J lost 5 bases; unmatched junction nucleotides: 12. Germline lookup yields CDR1 MNHEY and CDR2 SVGAGI. CDR3 length: 16 residues. DNA of the CDR3: TGTGCCAGCAGCCCCCGCCCGGGGGGGATCGACAATGAGCAGTTCTTC. Protein: CASSPRPGGIDNEQFF.

This clonotype has at least ten counts. The chain couples TRBV5-1 to TRBJ1-4; 10 nucleotides match TRBD1. Trimming removed 4 bases from V and 8 bases from J; junction bases left unmatched: 5. The CDR3 sequence is 14 residues long. Germline CDR1 SGHRS, CDR2 YFSETQ. The DNA for the CDR3 is TGCGCCAGCAGCGTAGGGACAGGGGAGGAAAAACTGTTTTTT. Translation: CASSVGTGEEKLFF.

This clonotype was counted ten times or more. The chain uses TRBV7-2 and TRBJ2-5; either TRBD1 or TRBD2 may fit D (6 bases each). Germline loops: CDR1 SGHTA, CDR2 FQGNSA. V gave up 8 bases and J gave up 9 bases, with 19 bases separating them. The CDR3 loop spans 13 amino acids. As DNA, the CDR3 is TGTGCCAGCGGGGGGCAGGGAGCCTCGGCCCAGTACTTC. The encoded protein is CASGGQGASAQYF.

Ten or more counts support this clonotype. Sequence at one end of the junction differs from germline and may be a read error. The genes are TRBV5-1 and TRBJ1-5; 10 nucleotides match TRBD1. CDR3 length: 14 residues. Germline assignment: CDR1 SGHRS and CDR2 YFSETQ. The CDR3 region is CASSTGTGDHPQHF. CDR3 nucleotides: TGCGCCAGCAGCACCGGGACAGGGGATCATCCCCAGCATTTT.

This clonotype was found many times. This chain links TRBV20-1 with TRBJ1-2; D may be TRBD1 (5 bases). Trimming removed 3 bases at V and 2 bases at J, with 10 bases between. Germline-derived CDR1 and CDR2 are DFQATT and SNEGSKA (reference sequence). The CDR3 is made up of 13 amino acids. CDR3 protein: CSARAGVNYGYTF. CDR3 DNA: TGCAGTGCTAGGGCGGGGGTGAACTATGGCTACACCTTC.

This clonotype was found many times. The rearrangement uses TRBV19 and TRBJ1-5; D is unclear. Germline CDR1 LNHDA, CDR2 SQIVND (reference sequence). The CDR3 runs to 12 residues. V was clipped by 4 bases and J by 6 bases, with 7 bases between them. The CDR3 bases are TGTGCCAGTAGTAGACAAGCTCAGCCCCAGCATTTT. This codes for CASSRQAQPQHF.